Listed below are T cell receptor beta chains from one sample, sequenced in a study of control samples from healthy donors and cancer patients. Profiling relied on immunoSEQ multiplex PCR, and the TCRdb table lists in-frame clones only, not all of them. Here the sample spans 190,000 or so clones, roughly 93% being singletons. The specimen was blood. Every receptor here comes from a man between 18 and 29 years old in good health. CDR3s include the opening cysteine and the closing phenylalanine or tryptophan. Fields, in order: CDR3 DNA, CDR3 protein, clone size, V gene, J gene, D gene. The D gene is left open where the match is weak. Rows may omit the clone size; those that give it use once, few, many or a size class.

TGTGCCTGGGGGGGGTGGACTGAAGCTTTCTTT	CAWGGWTEAFF	.	TRBV30	TRBJ1-1	.
TGTGCCAGCACTTCCCGGGGAGCGAAGAACACTGAAGCTTTCTTT	CASTSRGAKNTEAFF	.	TRBV3-1/TRBV3-2	TRBJ1-1	.
TGTGCCAGCAGCCTCGCGGACAGGGGCCGCCTCAGGTTT	CASSLADRGRLRF	.	TRBV5-8	TRBJ1-4	TRBD1
TGTGCCAGCAGCATATGGTGGGGCAGAATAGGGCGTGAGCAGTTCTTC	CASSIWWGRIGREQFF	.	TRBV13	TRBJ2-1	.
TGTGCCAGCAGTTCAACAGGGGCTTGGGAGAGCAATCAGCCCCAGCATTTT	CASSSTGAWESNQPQHF	.	TRBV28	TRBJ1-5	TRBD1
TGTGCCAGCAGCTGGCCCTCGTCGTTGGGCACTGAAGCTTTCTTT	CASSWPSSLGTEAFF	.	TRBV5-6	TRBJ1-1	.
TGTGCCAGCAGCTTGGGACAAATTAATTCACCCCTCCACTTT	CASSLGQINSPLHF	.	TRBV7-3	TRBJ1-6	.
TGTGCCAGCAGCAGAACCCTTAGCGGGGGAGATACGCAGTATTTT	CASSRTLSGGDTQYF	.	TRBV7-2	TRBJ2-3	TRBD2
TGCGCCAGCAGCTACTTACAGGGTGGCACTGAAGCTTTCTTT	CASSYLQGGTEAFF	.	TRBV5-1	TRBJ1-1	.
TGTGCCACCAGTTCCAGCGGGGGCACGGATACGCAGTATTTT	CATSSSGGTDTQYF	.	TRBV24-1	TRBJ2-3	TRBD2
TGTGCCAGCAGCCCCACCCCGGGACAGATTTCCTACGAGCAGTACTTC	CASSPTPGQISYEQYF	many	TRBV7-9	TRBJ2-7	TRBD1
TGTGCCACCAGTGCCCAACCTAACCGAGAAGCGCAGTATTTT	CATSAQPNREAQYF	.	TRBV24-1	TRBJ2-3	.
TGTGCCAGTACCCTTCGGGGGCGCACTGAAGCTTTCTTT	CASTLRGRTEAFF	.	TRBV19	TRBJ1-1	.
TGTGCCATCAGTGAGTCTGGGGGCCCGCAGTTCTTC	CAISESGGPQFF	.	TRBV10-3	TRBJ2-1	.
TGTGCCATCAGTGAGTCGAAGTGGTCCGGGACAGGGGGCTACGAGCAGTACTTC	CAISESKWSGTGGYEQYF	.	TRBV10-3	TRBJ2-7	TRBD1
TGTGCCAGCAGTTACGGGACTAGCACGGGGTCAGATACGCAGTATTTT	CASSYGTSTGSDTQYF	.	TRBV5-8	TRBJ2-3	TRBD2
TGTGCCACCGCAACAGGGGGGTCACATCAGCCCCAGCATTTT	CATATGGSHQPQHF	.	TRBV24-1	TRBJ1-5	TRBD1
TGCAGCGCCGCCGAGGGGAGCACTGAAGCTTTCTTT	CSAAEGSTEAFF	.	TRBV29-1	TRBJ1-1	.
TGTGCCAGCTCAAACCCGAGGGGAGCGGGAAACACCATATATTTT	CASSNPRGAGNTIYF	.	TRBV5-6	TRBJ1-3	.
TGTGCCTTGAACAGGGTAGGAGGAACAGATACGCAGTATTTT	CALNRVGGTDTQYF	.	TRBV30	TRBJ2-3	.
TGTGCCAGCAGTTACTTGCAGGAGACCCAGTACTTC	CASSYLQETQYF	.	TRBV6-6	TRBJ2-5	.
TGTGCCTGGGGAAGGACAGGGCCTGGGACTAATGAAAAACTGTTTTTT	CAWGRTGPGTNEKLFF	.	TRBV30	TRBJ1-4	TRBD1
TGTGCCAGCAGCACGGGACAGGGCCGTGGAGGCGATGAGCAGTTCTTC	CASSTGQGRGGDEQFF	.	TRBV9	TRBJ2-1	TRBD1
TGTGCCAGCAGCGATCCGGGACAGGGACCCAATGAGCAGTTCTTC	CASSDPGQGPNEQFF	few	TRBV5-5	TRBJ2-1	TRBD1
TGTGCCAGTAGCCGCCGGGTGAAAGCGGATCAGCCCCAGCATTTT	CASSRRVKADQPQHF	.	TRBV19	TRBJ1-5	.
TGTGCCAGCAGTTACAAGCGGGGTGGCACCGGGGAGCTGTTTTTT	CASSYKRGGTGELFF	.	TRBV6-7	TRBJ2-2	TRBD2
TGTGCCAGCTCAGTAAGTACAGGGATTAACACTGAAGCTTTCTTT	CASSVSTGINTEAFF	.	TRBV18	TRBJ1-1	.
TGCGCCAGCAGCCCCTTCCAGGGTAATAATTCACCCCTCCACTTT	CASSPFQGNNSPLHF	.	TRBV5-1	TRBJ1-6	.
TGTGCCAGCAGCCCACCCGGGGGGCGCGGGGAGACCCAGTACTTC	CASSPPGGRGETQYF	.	TRBV3-1/TRBV3-2	TRBJ2-5	.
TGTGCCAGCAGCCTAGGGGACTATGGCTACACCTTC	CASSLGDYGYTF	.	TRBV28	TRBJ1-2	.
TGTGCCAGCAGCTGGGGGGACGAGCAGTACTTC	CASSWGDEQYF	.	TRBV5-6	TRBJ2-7	.
TGTGCCAGTAGTATTTACAGGGATGAAAAACTGTTTTTT	CASSIYRDEKLFF	.	TRBV19	TRBJ1-4	.
TGTGCCAGCAGCTTAGGAGGGTCCCGTGGCTACACCTTC	CASSLGGSRGYTF	.	TRBV7-8	TRBJ1-2	.
TGTGCCAGTACGTGGGACAGGGTGATCGGTGAGCAGTTCTTC	CASTWDRVIGEQFF	once	TRBV19	TRBJ2-1	TRBD1
TGTGCCAGCAGTTTATCTTGGGGAGGCGAGCAGTACTTC	CASSLSWGGEQYF	.	TRBV27	TRBJ2-7	.
TGTGCCAGCAGTTTTTACGGGACAGGGGCAACTTACTTC	CASSFYGTGATYF	.	TRBV12-3/TRBV12-4	TRBJ2-7	TRBD1
TGTGCCAGCTCACCAACAGGGGGCCTAGGGGCAGATACGCAGTATTTT	CASSPTGGLGADTQYF	.	TRBV18	TRBJ2-3	TRBD1